The 18 T cell receptor beta chains given below trace back to one sample, sequenced in a study of blood T cell repertoires in COVID-19. This table comes from immunoSEQ multiplex PCR, and its TCRdb copy is limited to in-frame clones, with some not included. Of around 280,000 clones in the sample, around four fifths were seen once. Sequenced: peripheral blood. The origin of the receptors is a woman in her forties or fifties with active or convalescent COVID-19.

This sequence joins TRBV24-1 and TRBJ2-1; perhaps TRBD2 as D (5 bases). Germline CDR1 and CDR2: KGHDR and SFDVKD. The CDR3 spans 16 residues. V lost 4 bases and J 0 bases, leaving 12 bases between the germline ends. Written as DNA, the CDR3 is TGTGCCACCAGTGAGAGCGGAACGAGCTCCTACAATGAGCAGTTCTTC. Protein: CATSESGTSSYNEQFF.

The CDR3 sequence is CASQTGGSYNEQFF. Here the CDR3 DNA reads TGTGCCAGCCAGACAGGGGGCTCCTACAATGAGCAGTTCTTC. The V and J genes are TRBV28 and TRBJ2-1, with 9 bases identical to TRBD1. Losses at the gene ends were 8 bases for V and 0 bases for J; bases not matched to a gene: 2. This CDR3 contains 14 residues. In germline, CDR1 is MDHEN, CDR2 SYDVKM.

The chain combines TRBV30 with TRBJ1-2; possible D gene TRBD1, 6 bases. The CDR3 length is 13 residues. Trimming shortened V by 1 base and J by 7 bases, and 13 bases separated the two germline ends. CDR1 is GTSNPN, CDR2 SVGIG, per germline (reference sequence). The CDR3 nucleotides are TGTGCCTGGAGTGCTACAGGGAGGGGTGGCTACACCTTC. Its translation is CAWSATGRGGYTF.

The sample holds many counts of this clone. The rearrangement links TRBV3-1 (or the pseudogene TRBV3-2) to TRBJ1-5; unclear D gene. The CDR3 is 15 residues long. Germline V gene data show CDR1 as LGHDT and CDR2 as YNNKEL (reference sequence). The ends were cut back, 1 base at V and 2 bases at J, with 9 bases in the middle. CDR3 residues: CASSQGGAGNQPQHF. CDR3 in DNA: TGTGCCAGCAGCCAAGGGGGAGCAGGCAATCAGCCCCAGCATTTT.

This clone came up a few times. V usage is TRBV4-1 and J usage is TRBJ1-6, with D uncertain. The germline V gene has CDR1 MGHRA and CDR2 YSYEKL. The CDR3 is made up of 14 amino acids. Trimming took 6 bases from V and 7 from J, leaving 13 bases between them. The CDR3 sequence is CASRTGGYNSPLHF. CDR3 sequence (DNA): TGCGCCAGCAGAACGGGAGGTTACAATTCACCCCTCCACTTT.

The gene calls are TRBV29-1 and TRBJ2-1; D is unclear. CDR3 length: 14 residues. The ends were cut back, 7 bases at V and 2 bases at J, with 15 bases in the middle. Germline lookup yields CDR1 SQVTM and CDR2 ANQGSEA. Written as DNA, the CDR3 is TGCAGCGCGGGCTGGTCCCCTACCTACAATGAGCAGTTCTTC. This sequence encodes CSAGWSPTYNEQFF.

V and J are TRBV5-8 and TRBJ2-7, with D hard to call. The germline gives CDR1 SGHTS, CDR2 YDEGEE. There are 13 residues in the CDR3. V lost 0 bases, J lost 7 bases, and 11 bases lay in between. CDR3 sequence reads: CASSLAPFREQYF. The CDR3 DNA follows: TGTGCCAGCAGCTTGGCCCCATTCAGGGAGCAGTACTTC.

V gene TRBV4-2 combines with J gene TRBJ2-3; 11 bases map to TRBD1. The germline gives CDR1 LGHNA, CDR2 YNFKEQ. V lost 2 bases, J lost 5 bases, and 3 bases stayed unmatched. The CDR3 contains 15 residues. The CDR3 spells CASSQLGTGGDTQYF. The CDR3 region has the DNA TGTGCCAGCAGCCAACTCGGGACAGGGGGAGATACGCAGTATTTT.

V gene TRBV18 combines with J gene TRBJ2-7; 10 nucleotides line up with TRBD1. The germline V gene encodes CDR1 KGHSH and CDR2 LQKENI. V dropped 3 bases and J dropped 5; count of bases not matched to a gene: 4. CDR3 length: 14 amino acids. The CDR3 DNA sequence: TGTGCCAGCTCACCTCGGACAGGGGGGAACGAGCAGTACTTC. Translated, it gives CASSPRTGGNEQYF.

This clone has just one count. V gene TRBV5-1 combines with J gene TRBJ2-5, with D maybe TRBD1 (6 bases). Germline V gene lookup returns CDR1 SGHRS and CDR2 YFSETQ. Trimming removed 0 bases at V and 1 base at J, with 16 bases between. The CDR3 length is 17 residues. The CDR3 protein is CASSLGPQLQGQETQYF. CDR3 nucleotide sequence: TGCGCCAGCAGCTTGGGCCCGCAGCTACAGGGCCAAGAGACCCAGTACTTC.

DNA of the CDR3: TGTGCCAGCAGCTTAGTCACCGAGAGCTCTGGAAACACCATATATTTT. Its translation is CASSLVTESSGNTIYF. The genes are TRBV7-9 and TRBJ1-3; no definite D call. Trimming cost V 1 base and J 0 bases, with 10 bases left between them. CDR3 length equals 16 residues. Germline V lookup: CDR1 SEHNR, CDR2 FQNEAQ (reference sequence).

About this clone: Relative to the germline gene, one junction end is altered; a read error may explain this. This chain joins TRBV14 and TRBJ2-5; TRBD2 might be the D (5 bases). CDR1 is SGHDN, CDR2 FVKESK, per germline. The CDR3 totals 15 residues. The CDR3 region is CASSIRTPLGEAQYF. In DNA form, the CDR3 reads TGTGCCAGCAGCATCCGCACTCCCCTGGGAGAGGCCCAGTACTTC.

V gene TRBV18 combines with J gene TRBJ2-3; TRBD2 matches 10 bases. The CDR3 consists of 16 residues. V dropped 3 bases and J dropped 2; count of bases not matched to a gene: 5. Germline V gene sequence: CDR1 KGHSH, CDR2 LQKENI. The CDR3 protein is CASSPSLAGFTDTQYF. In DNA form, the CDR3 reads TGTGCCAGCTCACCCTCACTAGCGGGATTCACAGATACGCAGTATTTT.

CDR3 region: CASSPARQGADTQYF. The CDR3, as DNA: TGTGCCAGCTCACCAGCGAGACAGGGGGCAGATACGCAGTATTTT. V and J are TRBV18 and TRBJ2-3; 9 nucleotides line up with TRBD1. This CDR3 has 15 amino acids. V gave up 2 bases and J gave up 4 bases; unmatched junction bases: 4. In germline, CDR1 is KGHSH, CDR2 LQKENI.

The V gene is TRBV28, the J gene TRBJ2-7; 10 positions match TRBD1. J was trimmed by 7 bases and V by 5 bases; bases with no gene match: 11. The CDR3 contains 15 residues. Germline V gene data show CDR1 as MDHEN and CDR2 as SYDVKM. The CDR3 reads CASSQDRGVVREQYF. CDR3 bases: TGTGCCAGCAGTCAGGACAGGGGGGTTGTTAGGGAGCAGTACTTC. Filled out from reference TRBV28 and TRBJ2-7, the complete variable domain reads DVKVTQSSRYLVKRTGEKVFLECVQDMDHENMFWYRQDPGLGLRLIYFSYDVKMKEKGDIPEGYSVSREKKERFSLILESASTNQTSMYLCASSQDRGVVREQYFGPGTRLTVT.

This chain joins TRBV2 and TRBJ2-5, with 8 bases aligning to TRBD1. Trimming cost V 3 bases and J 5 bases; bases outside gene matches: 8. The CDR3 spans 15 residues. CDR1 SNHLY and CDR2 FYNNEI come from the germline V gene. CDR3 region: CASSDGQGARETQYF. The CDR3 nucleotides read TGTGCCAGCAGTGATGGGCAGGGGGCTAGGGAGACCCAGTACTTC.

This chain uses TRBV5-1 with TRBJ1-5; possibly TRBD1 for D (5 bases). The CDR3 totals 15 residues. The V end lost 3 bases, the J end lost 3 bases, and 13 bases lay between the germline ends. Germline CDR1 and CDR2: SGHRS and YFSETQ. The CDR3: CASSWGEWDNQPQHF. The DNA of the CDR3 is TGCGCCAGCAGCTGGGGGGAGTGGGACAATCAGCCCCAGCATTTT.

CDR3 nucleotide sequence: TGTGCCAGCAGCGTAACGTTCAGCGGGAGGGCCGCAGATACGCAGTATTTT. This codes for CASSVTFSGRAADTQYF. The chain has TRBV9 and TRBJ2-3; TRBD2 aligns across 10 bases. The CDR3 has 17 amino acids. V shed 1 base, J shed 4 bases, and the junction held 9 bases outside the gene matches. Germline assignment: CDR1 SGDLS and CDR2 YYNGEE.